Following are 29 T cell receptor beta chains from one sample sequenced in a study of lymphopenia after photon versus proton radiotherapy. Profiling relied on immunoSEQ multiplex PCR, and the TCRdb table lists in-frame clones only, not all of them. The sample records under 30,000 clones, 87% being singletons. This specimen was peripheral blood, taken from a patient treated with proton-based radiotherapy. Source of these receptors: a woman aged 60-75 years with cholangiocarcinoma. Some clones in this sample may be carry-over from other donors' samples.

The chain recombines TRBV19 with TRBJ1-3, with D uncertain. V lost 7 bases, J lost 2 bases, and 12 bases lay in between. The germline gives CDR1 LNHDA, CDR2 SQIVND (reference sequence). The CDR3 loop spans 14 amino acids. The CDR3 coding sequence is TGTGCCAGTAACCAACCAAGGGCTGGAAACACCATATATTTT. It encodes CASNQPRAGNTIYF.

The V gene is TRBV18, the J gene TRBJ2-7, with no clear D. Germline loops: CDR1 KGHSH, CDR2 LQKENI. CDR3 length: 14 amino acids. V was trimmed by 0 bases and J by 3 bases, leaving 9 bases between them. CDR3 DNA sequence: TGTGCCAGCTCACCACCGGATGAAGGCTACGAGCAGTACTTC. This translates into CASSPPDEGYEQYF.

The V gene is TRBV5-1, the J gene TRBJ1-3, with a possible D match to TRBD1 (5 bases). CDR1 is SGHRS and CDR2 is YFSETQ in the germline V gene. The length of the CDR3 is 14 residues. V was pared by 4 bases and J by 0 bases, with 8 bases between. The CDR3 region has the DNA TGCGCCAGCAGCGTCGGGGGCTCTGGAAACACCATATATTTT. As protein: CASSVGGSGNTIYF.

The J gene is TRBJ1-1, the V gene TRBV5-4; TRBD1 agrees at 8 bases. Trimming at V came to 4 bases and at J to 0 bases, leaving 11 bases not matched to a gene. The CDR3 length is 17 residues. CDR1 and CDR2 (germline): SGHNT, YYREEE (reference sequence). The CDR3 loop reads CASSPTRGHGMNTEAFF. CDR3 in DNA: TGTGCCAGCAGCCCCACCAGGGGGCACGGAATGAACACTGAAGCTTTCTTT.

The chain links TRBV7-8 to TRBJ1-2; TRBD1 matches at 7 bases. The J segment lost 8 bases and the V segment lost 4 bases, leaving 16 bases of the junction unmatched. Germline V CDR1 and CDR2: SGHVS, FQNEAQ. This CDR3 has 16 residues. In nucleotides, the CDR3 is TGTGCCAGCAGCTCGATCCAGAACAGGGGAGCGAGAGGCTACACCTTC. Its protein is CASSSIQNRGARGYTF.

The CDR3 loop reads CATKTGASEAFF. The CDR3 region has the DNA TGTGCCACCAAAACCGGGGCAAGCGAAGCTTTCTTT. The chain recombines TRBV19 with TRBJ1-1, with a tentative D call TRBD1 (5 bases). V lost 10 bases and J lost 8, with 17 bases in between. Germline V CDR1 and CDR2: LNHDA, SQIVND (reference sequence). The CDR3 spans 12 residues.

V gene TRBV11-2 combines with J gene TRBJ2-3; D is uncertain. With 2 bases removed from V and 3 bases from J, the gap between germline ends came to 0 bases. Germline lookup yields CDR1 SGHAT and CDR2 FQNNGV. CDR3 size: 11 residues. The CDR3 DNA reads TGTGCCAGCAGCTTAACAGATACGCAGTATTTT. It specifies CASSLTDTQYF.

The chain is built from TRBV7-9 and TRBJ1-3; D gene unclear. This CDR3 region has 13 residues. Per germline, CDR1 SEHNR and CDR2 FQNEAQ (reference sequence). With 5 bases removed from V and 4 bases from J, the gap between germline ends came to 9 bases. CDR3 sequence (DNA): TGTGCCAGCAGCACTTACGGCGGAAACACCATATATTTT. Translation: CASSTYGGNTIYF.

Written as DNA, the CDR3 is TGTGCCAGCAGCGTAGGGTTGGGCACCATATATTTT. Translating it yields CASSVGLGTIYF. The chain combines TRBV9 with TRBJ1-3; D gene unclear. CDR3 length equals 12 residues. Deletions cut 0 bases from V and 9 bases from J, with 7 bases between. Germline V gene data show CDR1 as SGDLS and CDR2 as YYNGEE.

The chain couples TRBV2 to TRBJ1-4, with D possibly TRBD1 on 5 matching bases. CDR3 size: 14 residues. V lost 8 bases to trimming and J lost 5 bases, with 15 bases between them. Germline V lookup: CDR1 SNHLY, CDR2 FYNNEI. DNA of the CDR3: TGTGCCAGCGCCCGGGACGGAGAAAATGAAAAACTGTTTTTT. Translation gives CASARDGENEKLFF.

The chain joins TRBV28 to TRBJ1-4; D not resolved. V shed 3 bases and J shed 11 bases, with 13 bases lying between them. Germline V gene data show CDR1 as MDHEN and CDR2 as SYDVKM. The CDR3 contains 13 residues. The CDR3 nucleotides read TGTGCCAGCAGTTTGGGTGGACGGTGGAAACTGTTTTTT. It yields the protein CASSLGGRWKLFF.

The chain links TRBV9 to TRBJ1-6, with unresolved D. Germline-derived CDR1 and CDR2 are SGDLS and YYNGEE. Trimming took 1 base from V and 0 from J, leaving 8 bases between them. This CDR3 has 16 amino acids. This CDR3 is CASSVSPSSYNSPLHF. DNA for the CDR3: TGTGCCAGCAGCGTATCCCCGAGCTCCTATAATTCACCCCTCCACTTT.

V gene TRBV29-1 combines with J gene TRBJ2-3; a weak D match, TRBD2 (7 bases). Trimming took off 7 bases at V and 2 bases at J, with 13 bases between the two ends. Germline V gene sequence: CDR1 SQVTM, CDR2 ANQGSEA. The CDR3 totals 13 residues. CDR3 DNA: TGCAGCGGGGGGGGCCAGAACACAGATACGCAGTATTTT. Translating gives CSGGGQNTDTQYF.

This chain uses TRBV4-1 with TRBJ2-5; D perhaps matches TRBD2 (5 bases). Germline assignment: CDR1 MGHRA and CDR2 YSYEKL. The CDR3 spans 13 residues. The V end was cut by 1 base, the J end by 5 bases, with 8 bases between. Here the CDR3 reads CASSQVPGETQYF. The CDR3 DNA is TGCGCCAGCAGCCAAGTTCCGGGGGAGACCCAGTACTTC.

V usage is TRBV6-1 and J usage is TRBJ2-7, with a possible D match to TRBD2 (6 bases). V was shortened by 5 bases and J by 2 bases, with 13 bases between the two germline ends. Germline V gene data show CDR1 as MNHNS and CDR2 as SASEGT. CDR3 length: 14 residues. The CDR3 DNA reads TGTGCCAGCAGTTGGAGGGCCAACACCTACGAGCAGTACTTC. It is translated as CASSWRANTYEQYF.

The V gene is TRBV27, the J gene TRBJ1-5; no clear D gene. The CDR3 loop spans 13 amino acids. V lost 2 bases and J 7 bases, leaving 9 bases between the germline ends. Germline CDR1 MNHEY, CDR2 SMNVEV (reference sequence). The CDR3 DNA follows: TGTGCCAGCAGTTTAGGGTTCGGCCAGCCCCAGCATTTT. Translation: CASSLGFGQPQHF.

The chain uses TRBV7-9 and TRBJ2-1; D is perhaps TRBD2 (5 bases). Trimming shortened V by 0 bases and J by 9 bases, and 9 bases separated the two germline ends. Germline V CDR1 and CDR2: SEHNR, FQNEAQ (reference sequence). CDR3 length equals 13 residues. CDR3 loop: CASSLADWGEQFF. Written as DNA, the CDR3 is TGTGCCAGCAGCTTAGCGGACTGGGGTGAGCAGTTCTTC.

The gene calls are TRBV27 and TRBJ2-5; 12 nucleotides agree with TRBD2. There are 15 residues in the CDR3. The junction had 6 bases not matched to a gene; V was cut back by 6 bases and J by 4 bases. The germline gives CDR1 MNHEY, CDR2 SMNVEV (reference sequence). CDR3 coding DNA: TGTGCCAGCAGATCCCAGGGACTAGCGGGAGAGACCCAGTACTTC. Its protein product is CASRSQGLAGETQYF.

This chain joins TRBV7-9 and TRBJ2-1; D gene uncertain. V was cut by 1 base and J by 3 bases, with 7 bases left in between. This CDR3 comprises 14 residues. In germline, CDR1 is SEHNR, CDR2 FQNEAQ (reference sequence). This CDR3 reads CASSLGGNYNEQFF. CDR3 bases: TGTGCCAGCAGCTTAGGGGGAAACTACAATGAGCAGTTCTTC.

V gene TRBV6-5 combines with J gene TRBJ2-5; D is undetermined. The CDR3 totals 15 residues. V was cut by 5 bases and J by 7 bases, with 20 bases left in between. Germline V gene lookup returns CDR1 MNHEY and CDR2 SVGAGI. The DNA for the CDR3 is TGTGCCAGCAGTACTGGAACCTCCATCTCGGGGACCCAGTACTTC. This sequence encodes CASSTGTSISGTQYF.

This clone was seen only a few times. CDR3 sequence reads: CASSRGTSTDTQYF. CDR3 sequence (DNA): TGTGCCAGCAGCCGGGGGACTAGCACAGATACGCAGTATTTT. The chain employs TRBV11-3 and TRBJ2-3; perhaps TRBD2 as D (6 bases). The CDR3 consists of 14 residues. Trimming removed 5 bases from V and 0 bases from J, with 9 bases in between. Germline assignment: CDR1 SGHNT and CDR2 YENEEA.

The chain employs TRBV7-9 and TRBJ2-5; D possibly corresponds to TRBD1 (6 bases). The CDR3 loop spans 14 amino acids. The germline V and J ends were trimmed by 6 bases and 5 bases, with 16 bases remaining between them. Germline CDR1 SEHNR, CDR2 FQNEAQ (reference sequence). CDR3 DNA sequence: TGTGCCAGCAGAGAACAGGGTCGAGGGGAGACCCAGTACTTC. Translated, it gives CASREQGRGETQYF.

The V gene is TRBV7-9, the J gene TRBJ1-2; 9 bases map to TRBD1. J gave up 5 bases and V 8 bases, and 6 bases lay outside the gene matches. This CDR3 has 13 amino acids. CDR1 is SEHNR, CDR2 FQNEAQ, per germline (reference sequence). In DNA, the CDR3 is TGTGCCAGCGGGAGACAGGGGGAATATGGCTACACCTTC. It translates to CASGRQGEYGYTF.

The genes are TRBV18 and TRBJ2-7; 10 nucleotides align to TRBD1. Germline assignment: CDR1 KGHSH and CDR2 LQKENI. V was pared by 3 bases and J by 5 bases, with 10 bases of the junction left unmatched. CDR3 length: 16 amino acids. The CDR3 nucleotides read TGTGCCAGCTCACCCGGTTCCGGGACAGGGGTTGACGAGCAGTACTTC. This gives the protein CASSPGSGTGVDEQYF.

This rearrangement joins TRBV10-1 to TRBJ2-7, with 7 bases aligning to TRBD2. The trim removed 4 bases at V and 2 bases at J, leaving 5 bases unmatched. The CDR3 sequence is 14 residues long. Germline V gene data show CDR1 as WNHNN and CDR2 as SYGVQD (reference sequence). CDR3 in amino acids: CASSAGLGPYEQYF. In nucleotides, the CDR3 is TGCGCCAGCAGTGCCGGACTAGGACCCTACGAGCAGTACTTC.

The J gene is TRBJ2-7, the V gene TRBV18, with D perhaps TRBD1 or TRBD2 (6 bases each). The germline V gene encodes CDR1 KGHSH and CDR2 LQKENI. The CDR3 has 14 amino acids. Trimming shortened V by 1 base and J by 6 bases, and 13 bases separated the two germline ends. CDR3 nucleotide sequence: TGTGCCAGCTCACCACAGGGGGGCCCAGGCGAGCAGTACTTC. Its protein product is CASSPQGGPGEQYF.

This sequence joins TRBV7-6 and TRBJ1-4; no clear D gene. V lost 2 bases and J lost 3, with 13 bases in between. In germline, CDR1 is SGHVS, CDR2 FNYEAQ. CDR3 size: 16 residues. The CDR3 DNA reads as TGTGCCAGCAGCTTAAGTAGGGCAGACTCTAATGAAAAACTGTTTTTT. The encoded protein is CASSLSRADSNEKLFF. The full variable domain, its missing parts supplied by reference TRBV7-6 and TRBJ1-4, is GAGVSQSPRYKVTKRGQDVALRCDPISGHVSLYWYRQALGQGPEFLTYFNYEAQQDKSGLPNDRFSAERPEGSISTLTIQRTEQRDSAMYRCASSLSRADSNEKLFFGSGTQLSVL.

This clone was detected only once. The chain recombines TRBV10-2 with TRBJ2-1, with a tentative D call TRBD2 (5 bases). Germline V CDR1 and CDR2: WSHSY, SAAADI. This CDR3 is 12 amino acids long. V gave up 6 bases and J gave up 8 bases, with 11 bases separating them. CDR3 protein: CASRQEGDEQFF. CDR3 bases: TGCGCCAGCAGACAAGAGGGAGATGAGCAGTTCTTC.

The chain has TRBV28 and TRBJ2-7; TRBD1 agrees at 7 bases. V lost 6 bases, J lost 7 bases, and 6 bases stayed unmatched. The length of the CDR3 is 12 residues. The germline CDR1 and CDR2 sequences are MDHEN and SYDVKM. The DNA of the CDR3 is TGTGCCAGCAGCATAGGGGGCTGGGAGCAGTACTTC. Amino acid sequence: CASSIGGWEQYF.